Listed here are 3 T cell receptor beta chains from one sample, sequenced in a study of cytotoxic CD8 clonotypes in ibrutinib-treated CLL. Measured with immunoSEQ multiplex PCR; TCRdb has only the in-frame clones, and not every one. This sample has tens of thousands of clones; approximately 52% occur once, and the top ten carry around 20%. The sequenced sample was PBMCs, obtained after 24 months of ibrutinib treatment. Source of these receptors: a human donor with chronic lymphocytic leukemia.

The chain recombines TRBV18 with TRBJ1-4, with unresolved D. Germline V gives CDR1 KGHSH, CDR2 LQKENI. V was pared by 6 bases and J by 1 base, with 21 bases between. This CDR3 region has 18 residues. Here the CDR3 reads CASSRSFQSPETNEKLFF. The CDR3 DNA reads as TGTGCCAGCTCCAGGTCATTCCAATCCCCCGAAACTAATGAAAAACTGTTTTTT.

V gene TRBV5-4 combines with J gene TRBJ1-2; no reliable D call. The CDR3 has 14 residues. V was clipped by 4 bases and J by 4 bases, with 14 bases between them. The germline CDR1 and CDR2 sequences are SGHNT and YYREEE (reference sequence). The CDR3 is CASSISRRAYGYTF. In DNA form, the CDR3 reads TGTGCCAGCAGCATTTCCCGACGGGCCTATGGCTACACCTTC.

This clone was counted only a few times. The J gene is TRBJ2-7, the V gene TRBV6-5; D call uncertain. The V gene lost 2 bases and the J gene lost 6 bases, with 5 bases spanning the gap. The CDR3 spans 11 residues. CDR1 and CDR2 from the germline V gene are MNHEY and SVGAGI. CDR3 region: CASSYMGEQYF. The CDR3 bases are TGTGCCAGCAGTTACATGGGCGAGCAGTACTTC.